This TCR beta chain was captured by sequencing in a study of shared clonotypes between healthy human individuals. Study-wide context: The study used three CD4 naive, three CD4 memory, two CD8 naive and one CD8 memory plate per donor. The study's findings and limits: It was expected that sequencing depth would affect clonotype sharing among donors. Naive subsets typically showed greater estimated richness than memory subsets.

Per the germline V gene, CDR1 is SEHNR and CDR2 is FQNEAQ (reference sequence). V was pared by 3 bases and J by 2 bases, with 3 bases of the junction left unmatched. The CDR3 covers 14 residues. For this clone: Its antigen remains unknown.

Using immunoSEQ multiplex PCR, the repertoire was profiled, and TCRdb retains in-frame clones only, with some absent. The sample comprises about 2.4 million clones, about 92% of which are singletons, and over 0.12% rests with the top ten. The rearrangement links TRBV7-9 to TRBJ1-2; 7 bases are a match to TRBD1. This clonotype was obtained from a man aged 18 to 30 in good health. Sequencing input: naive CD4+ T cells sorted from blood. Subset noted: CD45RA+ positively selected. CDR3 nucleotide sequence: TGTGCCAGCAGCTTCCGGGACAGAAACTATGGCTACACCTTC. Its protein is CASSFRDRNYGYTF.